These 5 T cell receptor beta chains originate from one sample sequenced in a study of cytomegalovirus exposure and HLA in healthy donors. Primers for the PCR totalled 60 Vbeta and 13 Jbeta. The protocol was immunoSEQ multiplex PCR, while the TCRdb copy is restricted to in-frame clones and leaves out a portion. The data show about 190,000 clones, with approximately 80% seen just once and around 2.8% held by the top ten. The specimen was PBMCs. The receptors derive from a woman between 50 and 59 years old in good health and CMV-seropositive.

To note about this clone: One end of the junction is discordant with germline, which a read error may explain. This chain uses TRBV7-7 with TRBJ2-3; D is perhaps TRBD2 (5 bases). The CDR3 has 15 amino acids. Germline V lookup: CDR1 SSHAT, CDR2 FNYEAQ (reference sequence). The DNA for the CDR3 is TGTGCTAGCAGCTTCGGTCTAGCCGGCACAGATACGCAGTATTTT. This gives the protein CASSFGLAGTDTQYF.

The rearrangement links TRBV30 to TRBJ2-4; 7 bases align to TRBD1. The germline V gene encodes CDR1 GTSNPN and CDR2 SVGIG (reference sequence). Trimming took 4 bases from V and 0 from J; bases not matched to a gene: 6. The CDR3 is 15 residues long. CDR3 in DNA: TGTGCCTGGAACGACAGGGCGGTAGCCAAAAACATTCAGTACTTC. Amino acid sequence: CAWNDRAVAKNIQYF.

The chain carries TRBV7-2 and TRBJ2-5; 8 nucleotides match TRBD2. The J call may not be correct, given that the DNA end is closer to TRBJ2-7. Germline loops: CDR1 SGHTA, CDR2 FQGNSA. This CDR3 is 15 amino acids long. CDR3 nucleotide sequence: TGTGCCAGCAGCGAGGGGAGCGGGGGCACCTACGAGCAGTACTTC. The encoded protein is CASSEGSGGTYEQYF.

The chain is built from TRBV4-1 and TRBJ2-7, with D possibly matching TRBD2 (6 bases). The length of the CDR3 is 15 residues. The ends were cut back, 1 base at V and 2 bases at J, with 12 bases in the middle. CDR1 is MGHRA and CDR2 is YSYEKL in the germline V gene. The CDR3 DNA follows: TGCGCCAGCAGCCAAGCCGGGACTTCAGCCTACGAGCAGTACTTC. Translation: CASSQAGTSAYEQYF.

The chain couples TRBV6-5 to TRBJ2-7; no clear D gene. CDR3 length: 12 amino acids. Trimming removed 4 bases from V and 3 bases from J, with 7 bases in between. CDR1 and CDR2 (germline): MNHEY, SVGAGI. The CDR3 is CASSLFSYEQYF. DNA of the CDR3: TGTGCCAGCAGTTTGTTCAGCTACGAGCAGTACTTC.